The next 18 T cell receptor beta chains were all read from a single sample in a study of blood T cell repertoires in COVID-19 (dated by TCRdb to 2019 to 2021). The library was built by means of the immunoSEQ multiplex PCR assay. The table comes from immuneACCESS by way of TCRdb, which keeps in-frame sequences with V and J called. Part of the clones is missing from these tables; in studies checked, under half for an unresolved V gene and the rest for unknown reasons. For this sample the table gives under 250,000 clones, of which about 82% were detected only once. The top ten constitute about 2.4% of the sample. Sequenced: peripheral blood. The receptors shown here come from a woman aged 70-85 years with COVID-19, enrolled during active disease.

This chain connects TRBV18 to TRBJ1-4; D not resolved. The CDR3 consists of 14 residues. V was pared by 4 bases and J by 7 bases, with 13 bases between. The germline V gene has CDR1 KGHSH and CDR2 LQKENI. The CDR3 nucleotides are TGTGCCAGCTCACGGGAGGCAGGCAGTGAAAAACTGTTTTTT. Its protein product is CASSREAGSEKLFF.

The V and J genes are TRBV3-1 (or the pseudogene TRBV3-2) and TRBJ2-7, with 10 bases identical to TRBD1. The CDR3 is made up of 15 amino acids. Trimming cost V 1 base and J 4 bases; bases outside gene matches: 4. In germline, CDR1 is LGHDT, CDR2 YNNKEL (reference sequence). CDR3 protein: CASSQGQGAPYEQYF. The CDR3 DNA follows: TGTGCCAGCAGCCAAGGACAGGGGGCGCCGTACGAGCAGTACTTC.

The V call is TRBV6-5, the J call TRBJ1-5; D might be TRBD1 (5 bases). V gave up 7 bases and J gave up 5 bases, with 12 bases separating them. The CDR3 length is 13 residues. Germline V lookup: CDR1 MNHEY, CDR2 SVGAGI. CDR3 bases: TGTGCCAGCAAACAGGCGTCCTATCAGCCCCAGCATTTT. It codes for CASKQASYQPQHF.

V gene TRBV18 combines with J gene TRBJ2-3, with TRBD2 identical over 12 bases. V shed 6 bases and J 5 bases; nucleotides not matched to a gene: 6. The CDR3 consists of 15 residues. Germline V gene data show CDR1 as KGHSH and CDR2 as LQKENI. This chain's CDR3 is CASSLAGGPIDTQYF. The DNA of the CDR3 is TGTGCCAGCTCGCTAGCGGGGGGGCCCATAGATACGCAGTATTTT.

This chain connects TRBV11-3 to TRBJ2-3, with TRBD1 matching 7 bases. V was clipped by 6 bases and J by 0 bases; unmatched bases: 3. The CDR3 length is 14 residues. Germline CDR1 reads SGHNT; CDR2 reads YENEEA. The CDR3 region is CASRIGGSTDTQYF. CDR3 DNA: TGTGCCAGCAGGATAGGGGGCAGCACAGATACGCAGTATTTT.

The CDR3 nucleotides are TGTGCCAGCAGTCCCGCCGGGACAGCATACAATCAGCCCCAGCATTTT. Translation gives CASSPAGTAYNQPQHF. V gene TRBV25-1 combines with J gene TRBJ1-5, with TRBD1 identical over 7 bases. The CDR3 consists of 16 residues. The germline CDR1 and CDR2 sequences are MGHDK and SYGVNS. The J segment lost 3 bases and the V segment lost 5 bases, leaving 10 bases of the junction unmatched.

This chain joins TRBV6-5 and TRBJ2-6; TRBD1 might be the D (6 bases). The V end was cut by 8 bases, the J end by 1 base, with 12 bases between. This CDR3 comprises 15 residues. CDR1 is MNHEY and CDR2 is SVGAGI in the germline V gene. CDR3 region: CASGTGLSGANVLTF. CDR3 DNA sequence: TGTGCCAGCGGAACAGGGCTTTCTGGGGCCAACGTCCTGACTTTC.

The V and J genes are TRBV6-2 or TRBV6-3 and TRBJ2-1; the match to TRBD2 covers 14 bases. CDR1 is MNHEY and CDR2 is SVGEGT in the germline V gene. Germline trimming cut 5 bases from V and 3 bases from J; bases unmatched to any gene: 6. CDR3 length: 17 residues. CDR3 sequence reads: CASSTRTSGRIYNEQFF. CDR3 bases: TGTGCCAGCAGTACCCGGACTAGCGGGAGGATCTACAATGAGCAGTTCTTC.

The chain joins TRBV10-3 to TRBJ1-3; D not certain. There are 15 residues in the CDR3. Between the trimmed V and J ends, which lost 8 bases and 0 bases, there was a span of 14 bases. Germline loops: CDR1 ENHRY, CDR2 SYGVKD. The CDR3 coding sequence is TGTGCCATCGGCGGGGAGTCCTACTCTGGAAACACCATATATTTT. Translating gives CAIGGESYSGNTIYF.

The V and J genes are TRBV5-6 and TRBJ2-3; TRBD2 aligns across 7 bases. CDR3 size: 14 residues. CDR1 is SGHDT, CDR2 YYEEEE, per germline. With 5 bases clipped from V and 1 base from J, the junction kept 4 bases outside the gene matches. CDR3 protein: CASRLLARTDTQYF. CDR3 DNA sequence: TGTGCCAGCAGGCTACTAGCGCGCACAGATACGCAGTATTTT.

The chain joins TRBV11-3 to TRBJ2-7; unclear D gene. The CDR3 extends over 13 amino acids. CDR1 SGHNT and CDR2 YENEEA come from the germline V gene. The ends were cut back, 6 bases at V and 8 bases at J, with 17 bases in the middle. The CDR3 region is CASSPEVGLQQYF. The CDR3 DNA is TGTGCCAGCAGTCCCGAGGTGGGTTTGCAGCAGTACTTC.

DNA for the CDR3: TGTGCCAGCAGTGACCCGACGGAGCGGGGGGCCGCCTACGAGCAGTACTTC. It specifies CASSDPTERGAAYEQYF. This rearrangement joins TRBV6-1 to TRBJ2-7; 9 bases align to TRBD2. The ends lost 3 bases at V and 2 bases at J; junction bases unmatched: 11. This CDR3 is 17 amino acids long. Germline V lookup: CDR1 MNHNS, CDR2 SASEGT.

The chain recombines TRBV11-3 with TRBJ2-7; 7 nucleotides match TRBD1. The length of the CDR3 is 14 residues. The germline V gene encodes CDR1 SGHNT and CDR2 YENEEA. Unmatched junction bases numbered 11, after V lost 5 bases and J lost 7 bases. The CDR3 sequence is CASSDGQSDREQYF. CDR3 nucleotides: TGTGCCAGCAGCGACGGACAGTCGGACAGGGAGCAGTACTTC.

The rearrangement joins TRBV5-1 to TRBJ1-2, with 9 bases lining up with TRBD1. Looked up from germline, CDR1 is SGHRS and CDR2 is YFSETQ. CDR3 length: 15 residues. The V gene end was trimmed by 0 bases and the J gene end by 8 bases; junction bases not matched to a gene: 8. In DNA, the CDR3 is TGCGCCAGCAGCTTGGAATGGACAGGGGAAGGCGGCTACACCTTC. Translated: CASSLEWTGEGGYTF. The full variable domain, completed using reference TRBV5-1 and TRBJ1-2, is KAGVTQTPRYLIKTRGQQVTLSCSPISGHRSVSWYQQTPGQGLQFLFEYFSETQRNKGNFPGRFSGRQFSNSRSEMNVSTLELGDSALYLCASSLEWTGEGGYTFGSGTRLTVV.

This chain joins TRBV6-5 and TRBJ2-7; 7 bases match TRBD1. This CDR3 is built from 14 residues. Trimming cost V 8 bases and J 6 bases; bases outside gene matches: 13. Germline CDR1 and CDR2: MNHEY and SVGAGI. The CDR3 sequence is CASGQAGQVGEQYF. As DNA, the CDR3 is TGTGCCAGCGGACAGGCCGGCCAAGTGGGCGAGCAGTACTTC.

The CDR3 is CASNLDPGSYNEQFF. CDR3 nucleotides: TGCGCCAGCAATCTCGACCCGGGCTCCTACAATGAGCAGTTCTTC. The chain uses TRBV5-1 and TRBJ2-1; D is unresolved. This CDR3 contains 15 residues. Trimming left V 6 bases short and J 0 bases short, with 13 bases between. CDR1 SGHRS and CDR2 YFSETQ come from the germline V gene.

The chain has TRBV4-1 and TRBJ2-1, with 9 nucleotides matching TRBD1. The CDR3 is made up of 15 amino acids. Germline V gives CDR1 MGHRA, CDR2 YSYEKL. With V trimmed by 4 bases and J by 5 bases, 6 bases remained unmatched. This CDR3 is CASSPDRGPNNEQFF. CDR3 bases: TGCGCCAGCAGCCCGGACAGGGGCCCTAACAATGAGCAGTTCTTC.

The V call is TRBV7-9, the J call TRBJ1-2; D gene ambiguous. The V and J ends lost 2 bases and 4 bases respectively, with 8 bases between them. The germline V gene encodes CDR1 SEHNR and CDR2 FQNEAQ (reference sequence). This CDR3 region has 13 residues. CDR3 region: CASSLIPSYGYTF. In DNA form, the CDR3 reads TGTGCCAGCAGCTTAATTCCGAGCTATGGCTACACCTTC.